The 28 T cell receptor beta chains given below trace back to one sample, sequenced in a study of blood T cells in healthy people across ages. The authors ran a second PCR of roughly 6 to 11 cycles using a sample-barcoded 5' primer and a J-beta primer mix. TCRdb reprocessed the 5' RACE reads with MiXCR, giving one entry per CDR3 protein. Here the sample spans some 900,000 distinct CDR3 sequences, roughly 48% being singletons. What was sequenced was blood. These TCRs come from a man younger than 45 in good health.

This clonotype appeared a few times. The CDR3 nucleotides read TGTGCCAGCAGTTACTGGGACACCCAAGAGACCCAGTACTTC. Its translation is CASSYWDTQETQYF. V usage is TRBV14 and J usage is TRBJ2-5; maybe TRBD1 (6 bases). The CDR3 runs 14 residues. Germline CDR1 is SGHDN and CDR2 is FVKESK. The germline V and J ends were trimmed by 6 bases and 1 base, with 12 bases remaining between them.

A single count supports this clonotype. Relative to the germline gene, one junction end is altered; a read error may explain this. This sequence joins TRBV7-8 and TRBJ1-2; no reliable D call. The CDR3 extends over 15 amino acids. CDR1 and CDR2 (germline): SGHVS, FQNEAQ. CDR3 amino acids: CASSLAKHSPQGYTF. The CDR3 DNA is TGTGCTAGCAGCTTAGCAAAGCACAGCCCTCAAGGGTACACCTTC.

V and J are TRBV7-3 and TRBJ2-3; 13 bases map to TRBD2. CDR3 length: 19 amino acids. V was pared by 5 bases and J by 0 bases, with 11 bases of the junction left unmatched. From germline, CDR1 is SGHTA and CDR2 FQGTGA. DNA for the CDR3: TGTGCCAGCAGCCCCCGCCCGCTACTAGCGGGGGGGAGCACAGATACGCAGTATTTT. Encoded protein: CASSPRPLLAGGSTDTQYF. The variable domain in full, completed from reference TRBV7-3 and TRBJ2-3, reads GAGVSQTPSNKVTEKGKYVELRCDPISGHTALYWYRQSLGQGPEFLIYFQGTGAADDSGLPNDRFFAVRPEGSVSTLKIQRTERGDSAVYLCASSPRPLLAGGSTDTQYFGPGTRLTVL.

The CDR3 reads CSGEPGRANYGYTF. The DNA of the CDR3 is TGCAGTGGGGAGCCGGGGCGCGCTAACTATGGCTACACCTTC. This sequence joins TRBV20-1 and TRBJ1-2; perhaps TRBD1 as D (5 bases). This CDR3 comprises 14 residues. The ends were cut back, 7 bases at V and 0 bases at J, with 15 bases in the middle. Per the germline V gene, CDR1 is DFQATT and CDR2 is SNEGSKA (reference sequence).

The gene calls are TRBV7-2 and TRBJ1-1, with D uncertain. The CDR3 runs to 16 residues. Between the trimmed V and J ends, which lost 1 base and 3 bases, there was a span of 15 bases. Germline V CDR1 and CDR2: SGHTA, FQGNSA. Here the CDR3 DNA reads TGTGCCAGCAGCTTAGGCTTGGGGAGATCGGACACTGAAGCTTTCTTT. Its protein product is CASSLGLGRSDTEAFF.

This clonotype has a handful of counts. The rearrangement joins TRBV7-2 to TRBJ1-2; 7 positions match TRBD1. Germline V gives CDR1 SGHTA, CDR2 FQGNSA. The CDR3 spans 17 residues. V lost 5 bases and J lost 1; bases outside the gene matches: 13. DNA for the CDR3: TGTGCCAGCAGCCACAGGGGACGCCCGTCTGTTAACTATGGCTACACCTTC. It codes for CASSHRGRPSVNYGYTF.

The rearrangement uses TRBV12-3 or TRBV12-4 and TRBJ2-1; 7 nucleotides agree with TRBD1. Trimming removed 3 bases from V and 4 bases from J; junction bases left unmatched: 6. The CDR3 covers 15 residues. As DNA, the CDR3 is TGTGCCAGCAGTTTCAGACAGGGTGCGTACAATGAGCAGTTCTTC. This encodes CASSFRQGAYNEQFF.

In its sample, this clonotype was seen many times. This chain uses TRBV7-3 with TRBJ2-2, with D unclear. This CDR3 region has 12 residues. The V gene's germline CDR1 is SGHTA and CDR2 FQGTGA. Trimming cost V 0 bases and J 4 bases, with 0 bases left between them. CDR3 nucleotides: TGTGCCAGCAGCTTAACCACCGGGGAGCTGTTTTTT. It is translated as CASSLTTGELFF.

The gene calls are TRBV3-1 and TRBJ2-7; 10 bases agree with TRBD2. CDR1 LGHDT and CDR2 YNNKEL come from the germline V gene (reference sequence). CDR3 length equals 16 residues. V lost 0 bases and J lost 4; bases outside the gene matches: 6. CDR3 nucleotide sequence: TGTGCCAGCAGCCAAGATTGGCCTAGCGGGGGTTACGAGCAGTACTTC. The encoded protein is CASSQDWPSGGYEQYF.

This clonotype was counted a few times. V and J are TRBV20-1 and TRBJ1-2, with D perhaps matching TRBD1 (6 bases). Germline CDR1 DFQATT, CDR2 SNEGSKA (reference sequence). The CDR3 totals 15 residues. V was cut by 2 bases and J by 0 bases, with 13 bases left in between. CDR3 residues: CSARLPGHTNYGYTF. Here the CDR3 DNA reads TGCAGTGCTAGACTCCCGGGACATACTAACTATGGCTACACCTTC.

This clonotype was counted between two and nine times. The rearrangement joins TRBV27 to TRBJ2-1, with D unclear. V dropped 6 bases and J dropped 1 base, with 16 bases sitting between them. Germline-derived CDR1 and CDR2 are MNHEY and SMNVEV (reference sequence). The CDR3 loop spans 16 amino acids. DNA of the CDR3: TGTGCCAGCAGCCCCCCGAGCCGTCCGTCCTACAATGAGCAGTTCTTC. Translation: CASSPPSRPSYNEQFF.

The V call is TRBV5-1, the J call TRBJ2-1; D uncertain. V was clipped by 3 bases and J by 0 bases, with 10 bases between them. The CDR3 runs to 15 residues. The germline V gene encodes CDR1 SGHRS and CDR2 YFSETQ. The CDR3 nucleotides are TGCGCCAGCAGCTCAGACCACTACTCCTACAATGAGCAGTTCTTC. Amino acid sequence: CASSSDHYSYNEQFF. Drawing the rest from reference TRBV5-1 and TRBJ2-1, the complete variable domain is KAGVTQTPRYLIKTRGQQVTLSCSPISGHRSVSWYQQTPGQGLQFLFEYFSETQRNKGNFPGRFSGRQFSNSRSEMNVSTLELGDSALYLCASSSDHYSYNEQFFGPGTRLTVL.

This clonotype has more than one count but fewer than ten. The rearrangement links TRBV29-1 to TRBJ1-4, with D possibly being TRBD1 (6 bases). Germline V gene lookup returns CDR1 SQVTM and CDR2 ANQGSEA. The CDR3 runs to 14 residues. Between the trimmed V and J ends, which lost 5 bases and 5 bases, there was a span of 15 bases. DNA for the CDR3: TGCAGCGTTCAAAAAGGGGGAAGAAATGAAAAACTGTTTTTT. Its protein is CSVQKGGRNEKLFF.

V gene TRBV7-6 combines with J gene TRBJ2-5; TRBD2 aligns across 10 bases. Trimming took 5 bases from V and 3 from J; bases not matched to a gene: 15. CDR1 is SGHVS and CDR2 is FNYEAQ in the germline V gene. CDR3 length equals 18 residues. The CDR3 protein is CASSPSVAGGRGKETQYF. As DNA, the CDR3 is TGTGCCAGCAGCCCTAGTGTAGCGGGGGGTCGCGGAAAAGAGACCCAGTACTTC.

The genes are TRBV29-1 and TRBJ1-1; D perhaps matches TRBD1 (5 bases). This CDR3 has 12 residues. Germline CDR1 reads SQVTM; CDR2 reads ANQGSEA. Trimming cost V 4 bases and J 7 bases, with 13 bases left between them. CDR3 region: CSVGQGFGEAFF. The CDR3 DNA follows: TGCAGCGTTGGCCAGGGATTCGGTGAAGCTTTCTTT.

As to this clonotype: This may be a read error, as it is one base from a much larger clone. This chain links TRBV29-1 with TRBJ2-4, with 8 nucleotides matching TRBD1. The J call is uncertain, as TRBJ2-7 better fits the DNA end. The CDR3 covers 13 residues. From germline, CDR1 is SQVTM and CDR2 ANQGSEA. DNA of the CDR3: TGCAGCGTGGCGGACAGGGCTTCCTGCGAGCAGTACTTC. It encodes CSVADRASCEQYF.

This rearrangement joins TRBV28 to TRBJ2-5; 15 bases match TRBD2. The CDR3 contains 16 residues. Germline V CDR1 and CDR2: MDHEN, SYDVKM. V lost 5 bases to trimming and J lost 6 bases; unmatched junction nucleotides: 7. Here the CDR3 DNA reads TGTGCCAGCAGTATAAGGACTAGCGGGGGGGCACAGACCCAGTACTTC. Its translation: CASSIRTSGGAQTQYF.

The CDR3 DNA follows: TGCAGTGCACCCGGGACTAGCGGGGGGAATGAGCAGTTCTTC. Protein: CSAPGTSGGNEQFF. The V and J genes are TRBV20-1 and TRBJ2-1, with TRBD2 matching over 15 bases. The CDR3 is made up of 14 amino acids. CDR1 is DFQATT, CDR2 SNEGSKA, per germline (reference sequence). V lost 6 bases to trimming and J lost 7 bases; unmatched junction nucleotides: 4.

This clonotype appeared a few times. This chain uses TRBV20-1 with TRBJ2-1; D is unresolved. From germline, CDR1 is DFQATT and CDR2 SNEGSKA (reference sequence). V lost 1 base, J lost 0 bases, and 13 bases lay in between. The CDR3 is made up of 16 amino acids. CDR3 in amino acids: CSARGRPRSSYNEQFF. Here the CDR3 DNA reads TGCAGTGCTAGAGGCAGACCCAGGAGCTCCTACAATGAGCAGTTCTTC.

The rearrangement links TRBV6-5 to TRBJ1-6, with 10 bases matching TRBD1. Germline V gives CDR1 MNHEY, CDR2 SVGAGI. The CDR3 length is 18 residues. V shed 0 bases and J 0 bases; nucleotides not matched to a gene: 2. The CDR3 loop is CASSYSRQGASYNSPLHF. Here the CDR3 DNA reads TGTGCCAGCAGTTACTCCCGACAGGGGGCCTCCTATAATTCACCCCTCCACTTT.

In this sample, this clonotype turned up a few times. V gene TRBV12-3 or TRBV12-4 combines with J gene TRBJ1-5, with D hard to call. Trimming cost V 3 bases and J 0 bases, with 18 bases left between them. CDR3 length equals 18 residues. CDR3 DNA: TGTGCCAGCAGTTTCGGTAGGACGATCCGTAATAGCAATCAGCCCCAGCATTTT. The encoded protein is CASSFGRTIRNSNQPQHF.

This chain connects TRBV6-5 to TRBJ1-5, with D perhaps TRBD1 (5 bases). Deletions cut 0 bases from V and 3 bases from J, with 9 bases between. The CDR3 length is 15 residues. CDR1 is MNHEY, CDR2 SVGAGI, per germline. For the CDR3, the DNA is TGTGCCAGCAGTTACTCGTACAGGAACAATCAGCCCCAGCATTTT. Translating it yields CASSYSYRNNQPQHF.

The chain has TRBV12-3 or TRBV12-4 and TRBJ2-7; TRBD2 matches 9 bases. The CDR3 consists of 15 residues. Losses at the gene ends were 3 bases for V and 4 bases for J; bases not matched to a gene: 7. As DNA, the CDR3 is TGTGCCAGCAGTTTGGGCGGGGGGGCCGTGTACGAGCAGTACTTC. Its protein product is CASSLGGGAVYEQYF.

The V and J genes are TRBV7-9 and TRBJ2-5; 8 bases are a match to TRBD1. Per the germline V gene, CDR1 is SEHNR and CDR2 is FQNEAQ (reference sequence). J lost 1 base, V lost 4 bases, and 2 bases had no gene match. The CDR3 runs to 14 residues. CDR3 in DNA: TGTGCCAGCAGCTACCAGGGGGCCCAAGAGACCCAGTACTTC. Its translation is CASSYQGAQETQYF.

This clonotype was seen once. The chain has TRBV20-1 and TRBJ1-4; D ambiguous. The CDR3 is 16 amino acids. Per the germline V gene, CDR1 is DFQATT and CDR2 is SNEGSKA (reference sequence). Trimming left V 0 bases short and J 2 bases short, with 13 bases between. The CDR3 DNA sequence: TGCAGTGCTAGAGATCGACTTGAATGGACTAATGAAAAACTGTTTTTT. This encodes CSARDRLEWTNEKLFF.

This clonotype was recorded once. This chain connects TRBV7-2 to TRBJ1-1; possibly TRBD1 for D (6 bases). Germline values: CDR1 SGHTA, CDR2 FQGNSA. Between the trimmed V and J ends, which lost 1 base and 3 bases, there was a span of 15 bases. This CDR3 is 16 amino acids long. CDR3 DNA: TGTGCCAGCAGCTTAGTTCAGGGGCTCAGGGACACTGAAGCTTTCTTT. Translation gives CASSLVQGLRDTEAFF. Full variable domain (outside the CDR3, taken from reference TRBV7-2 and TRBJ1-1): GAGVSQSPSNKVTEKGKDVELRCDPISGHTALYWYRQSLGQGLEFLIYFQGNSAPDKSGLPSDRFSAERTGGSVSTLTIQRTQQEDSAVYLCASSLVQGLRDTEAFFGQGTRLTVV.

This chain uses TRBV7-3 with TRBJ2-1; TRBD2 matches 7 bases. V dropped 5 bases and J dropped 5; count of bases not matched to a gene: 9. This CDR3 spans 15 amino acids. CDR1 and CDR2 (germline): SGHTA, FQGTGA. The CDR3 sequence: CASSLHGTTDNEQFF. The CDR3, as DNA: TGTGCCAGCAGCCTTCATGGGACTACGGACAATGAGCAGTTCTTC.

This clonotype has a handful of counts. The chain uses TRBV29-1 and TRBJ1-2; a possible D gene is TRBD1 (6 bases). Trimming pared 7 bases from V and 2 bases from J, leaving 14 bases between. The length of the CDR3 is 13 residues. Germline V gene lookup returns CDR1 SQVTM and CDR2 ANQGSEA. CDR3 in amino acids: CSAGQGTNYGYTF. The CDR3 nucleotides are TGCAGCGCTGGGCAGGGGACCAACTATGGCTACACCTTC. The entire variable domain, with the rest obtained from reference TRBV29-1 and TRBJ1-2, is as follows: SAVISQKPSRDICQRGTSLTIQCQVDSQVTMMFWYRQQPGQSLTLIATANQGSEATYESGFVIDKFPISRPNLTFSTLTVSNMSPEDSSIYLCSAGQGTNYGYTFGSGTRLTVV.